The clone carrying this T cell receptor beta chain has ten or more counts. This sample was taken from a study of human T cells and chemical hapten exposure. Time point denoted: patch test 2, 6 weeks after DPC sensitization. Sample treatment: therapeutic diphenylcyclopropenone sensitization with weekly scalp DPC. Those who donated were patients with alopecia, 18 to 70 years of age, and suitable for DPC. For the library, individual cDNA molecules each received unique molecular identifiers. Source study methods: Sample-level TCR yields exhibited a median of about 96,000, with a range of roughly 20,000 to 700,000. TCRdb recomputed calls from the RACE reads with MiXCR, one row per CDR3 protein. These V and J calls originate from TCRdb's pipeline instead of the authors' own analysis. The data contain about 140,000 distinct CDR3 sequences, around 11% of them seen just once; the ten biggest clones take up around 1.4%.

Germline V gene lookup returns CDR1 MDHEN and CDR2 SYDVKM. There are 14 residues in the CDR3. Trimming cost V 6 bases and J 5 bases, with 16 bases left between them. This clonotype was sampled from a woman aged 50 to 65 with alopecia areata. Some clones in this sample may be carry-over from other donors' samples. This chain uses TRBV28 with TRBJ2-5, with D perhaps TRBD1 or TRBD2 (5 bases each). Sequenced material: whole blood, taken in connection with sensitization to the hapten diphenylcyclopropenone (DPC). This chain's CDR3 is CASRKQRGGETQYF. The CDR3 nucleotides are TGTGCCAGCAGAAAACAGAGGGGTGGCGAGACCCAGTACTTC. The full variable domain, with the rest looked up from reference TRBV28 and TRBJ2-5, is DVKVTQSSRYLVKRTGEKVFLECVQDMDHENMFWYRQDPGLGLRLIYFSYDVKMKEKGDIPEGYSVSREKKERFSLILESASTNQTSMYLCASRKQRGGETQYFGPGTRLLVL.